This T cell receptor beta chain is drawn from a study of cytomegalovirus exposure and HLA in healthy donors (dated by TCRdb to about 2017). General notes on the study: According to a later analysis, the roughly 130 validation repertoires were produced on the same platform as the roughly 600 repertoires of the first cohort. The aim of the study was to test whether cataloging public T cell receptors could identify signatures of past pathogen exposure. Along with the approximately 650-subject first cohort, a separate validation cohort of over 90 different subjects was used. High-throughput TCR immunosequencing, statistical association of individual TCRs with disease status, and machine learning were combined to predict cytomegalovirus infection status.

General conclusions and limits of the study: Subsequent analysis determined that TCRs grouped into clusters in the first cohort also showed a tendency toward co-occurrence across the roughly 130 validation repertoires, and approximately 93% of cluster scores exceeded 0. The authors suggested that the approach could potentially be generalized to other disease states and immunological phenotypes. The validation cohort had no HLA typing available for a later analysis, so co-occurrence within that cohort was assessed over all 130 or so repertoires. The study listed 150 to 200 TCR beta chains as associated with cytomegalovirus. The classifier was reported to diagnose cytomegalovirus status with high specificity and sensitivity in both the original cohort and the validation cohort. Most TCR sequences were observed very rarely across donors, whereas some public TCRs were present in many individuals. In vitro tests confirmed that three of the cytomegalovirus-associated TCR beta chains recognize cytomegalovirus antigens.

As for this clone: Its recognized antigen is unknown. Base qualities are missing; no much larger clone stands one base away.

Taken from the germline V gene (reference sequence), the CDR1 and CDR2 loops are LNHNV and YYDKDF. The cysteine opens and the phenylalanine closes a CDR3 of 14 amino acids. Only the CDR3 portion is preserved as DNA: 42 bases, with reading frame beginning at the first base. Cut back by 0 bases and 4 bases, the V and J ends lie 9 bases apart. Donors formed part of the validation cohort, which comprised 95 to 150 subjects and was distinct from the first cohort of 670 or so subjects. The library relied on the immunoSEQ multiplex PCR assay. On the authors' methods: To diagnose cytomegalovirus status from the catalog of TCR beta chain sequences, a statistical classification framework was built. This immuneACCESS table, as held by TCRdb, lists in-frame sequences with V and J called but not all clones. Of the missing ones, under half trace to an unresolved V gene in checked studies; the others have no known cause. The V and J calls and the clone size are those of that table, but D and trimming were determined from the DNA. The sample includes some 180,000 clones, with approximately 86% observed a single time. Of the sample, roughly 6.6% falls within the top ten clones.

The chain is assembled from TRBV15 and TRBJ2-5; the D assignment is uncertain and may be TRBD1 or TRBD2, with 5 bases supporting each. The TCR originated in a man aged 25 to 45 in good health and CMV-seropositive. Material: PBMCs. The CDR3 region: CATSRDLGGETQYF. At the DNA level, the sequence is TGTGCCACCAGCAGAGATCTTGGGGGAGAGACCCAGTACTTC.